This T cell receptor beta chain was found in a study of blood T cell repertoires in COVID-19. The overall study: Both acute and convalescent COVID-19 samples were obtained from the United States, Italy and Spain.

V was clipped by 0 bases and J by 2 bases, with 9 bases between them. This CDR3 spans 15 amino acids. Germline assignment: CDR1 SGHRS and CDR2 YFSETQ. Libraries were prepared by immunoSEQ multiplex PCR; TCRdb keeps only in-frame clonotypes and omits some of them. Here the sample spans about 170,000 clones, around four fifths being singletons. The rearrangement uses TRBV5-1 and TRBJ1-5; D remains ambiguous. Sequencing used peripheral blood. This sequence was found in a woman aged 60-75 years with acute or convalescent COVID-19. CDR3: CASSLDSGGNQPQHF. CDR3 DNA: TGCGCCAGCAGCTTGGATAGTGGTGGCAATCAGCCCCAGCATTTT.